This T cell receptor (beta chain) was captured by sequencing in a study of shared clonotypes between healthy human individuals. Study outcomes and limitations: When naive CD4 clonotypes were compared across several donors, approximately 4.9% were shared. Only blood was sampled; tissue repertoires likely differ. What limited the represented genetic and exposure-history diversity was the small number of donors.

Measured with immunoSEQ multiplex PCR; TCRdb has only the in-frame clones, and not every one. The table has more than 550,000 clones, 55% to 75% seen once. On this clone: Its specificity is unknown.

All of the donors resided in Nashville, Tennessee, and each was a Caucasian adult. J was trimmed by 6 bases and V by 4 bases; bases with no gene match: 9. This CDR3 region has 17 residues. Germline CDR1 SGHAT, CDR2 FQNNGV. Sequencing input: memory CD4+ T cells sorted from blood. The subset: CD45RA-negative fraction. This sequence joins TRBV11-2 and TRBJ2-3, with 14 bases aligning to TRBD2. The receptor was isolated from a woman aged 25-40 years in good health. The CDR3 nucleotides read TGTGCCAGCAGCTCCGGGACTAGCGGGAGAGGGTGGGATACGCAGTATTTT. Translation: CASSSGTSGRGWDTQYF.